Given below is one T cell receptor beta chain in context. Its antigen is not known. CDR1 and CDR2 (germline): SGDLS, YYNGEE. V was pared by 6 bases and J by 5 bases, with 5 bases of the junction left unmatched. This CDR3 is 14 amino acids long. These data come from a study of cytomegalovirus exposure and HLA in healthy donors. General study findings and limits: Across donors, most TCRs were seen rarely, yet some public ones were widespread. In vitro confirmation showed a few CMV-associated chains to be CMV antigen specific.

Some clones are missing from TCRdb's copy, which holds only in-frame ones; the method was immunoSEQ multiplex PCR. The sample yields about 110,000 clones, over 85% seen once. This clonotype originated in a woman aged 18-29 years in good health and CMV-seronegative. The genes are TRBV9 and TRBJ1-2, with TRBD1 matching over 12 bases. The sequenced material came from PBMCs. The DNA of the CDR3 is TGTGCCAGCACGGGGACAGGGGGCGCATATGGCTACACCTTC. Its protein product is CASTGTGGAYGYTF.